This T cell receptor (beta chain) was sequenced during a study of T-cell reconstitution after alpha-beta-depleted transplantation in children. Study-wide findings and caveats: Expanded graft clones, several hundred of them, were reportedly the source of alpha-beta T cells about two months after transplant. At the one-year point after transplant, T-cell counts and TCRbeta diversity were found to come mostly from T cells that had been newly produced.

There are 15 residues in the CDR3. The ends were cut back, 0 bases at V and 7 bases at J, with 16 bases in the middle. Germline V CDR1 and CDR2: LGHNA, YSLEER. This clonotype was observed a few times. Its antigen remains unknown. A library of TCRbeta sequences, prepared with unique molecular identifiers, was generated. TCRdb reprocessed the PCR reads with MiXCR, giving one entry per CDR3 protein. The sample lists about 100,000 distinct CDR3 sequences; about 6% were seen once. Sequencing used PBMCs, mostly from graft donor cells, obtained 360 days after TCRalphabeta/CD19-depleted stem cell transplant. The clonotype comes from a male patient under 10 years old who had a stem cell transplant for acute lymphoblastic leukemia, so the T cells may come from the graft donor. The chain combines TRBV4-3 with TRBJ2-7; D could derive from TRBD1 or TRBD2 (6 bases each). The CDR3 sequence: CASSQDLGQGGEQYF. The CDR3 bases are TGCGCCAGCAGCCAAGATCTTGGACAAGGGGGGGAGCAGTACTTC.